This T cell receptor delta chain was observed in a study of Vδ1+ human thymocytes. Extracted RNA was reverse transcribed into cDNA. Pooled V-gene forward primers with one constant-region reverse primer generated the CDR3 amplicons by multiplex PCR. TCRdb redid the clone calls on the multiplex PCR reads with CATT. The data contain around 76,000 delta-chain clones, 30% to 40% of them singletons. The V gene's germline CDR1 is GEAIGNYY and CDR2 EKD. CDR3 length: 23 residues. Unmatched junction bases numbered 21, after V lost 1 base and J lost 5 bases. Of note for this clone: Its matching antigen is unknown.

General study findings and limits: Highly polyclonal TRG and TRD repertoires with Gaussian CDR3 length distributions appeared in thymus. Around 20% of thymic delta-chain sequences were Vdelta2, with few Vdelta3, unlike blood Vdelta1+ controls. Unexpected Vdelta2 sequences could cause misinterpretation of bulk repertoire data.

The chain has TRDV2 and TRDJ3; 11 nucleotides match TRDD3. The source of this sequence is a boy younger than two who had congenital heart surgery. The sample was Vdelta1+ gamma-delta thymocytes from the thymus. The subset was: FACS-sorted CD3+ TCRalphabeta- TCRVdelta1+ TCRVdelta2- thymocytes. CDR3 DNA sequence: TGTGCCTGTGACACGAATCCACCCGGGCGTACTGGGGGATATTGCGGGGACACCCGACAGATGTTTTTC. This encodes CACDTNPPGRTGGYCGDTRQMFF.